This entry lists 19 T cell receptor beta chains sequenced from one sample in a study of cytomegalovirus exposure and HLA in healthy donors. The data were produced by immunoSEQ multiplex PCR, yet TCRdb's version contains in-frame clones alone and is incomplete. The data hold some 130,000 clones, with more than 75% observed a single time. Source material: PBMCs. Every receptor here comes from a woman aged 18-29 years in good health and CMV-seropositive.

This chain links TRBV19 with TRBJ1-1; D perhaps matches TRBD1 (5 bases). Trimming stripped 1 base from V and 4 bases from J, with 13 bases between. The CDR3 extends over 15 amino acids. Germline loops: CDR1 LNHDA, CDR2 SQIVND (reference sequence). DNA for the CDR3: TGTGCCAGTAGTATAGCGGTCGGGGGAGGCACTGAAGCTTTCTTT. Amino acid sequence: CASSIAVGGGTEAFF.

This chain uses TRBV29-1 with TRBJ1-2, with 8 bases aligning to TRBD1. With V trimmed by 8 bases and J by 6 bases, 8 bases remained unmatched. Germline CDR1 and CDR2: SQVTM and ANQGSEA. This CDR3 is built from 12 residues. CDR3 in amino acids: CSITGGLHGYTF. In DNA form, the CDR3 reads TGCAGCATTACAGGGGGTCTACATGGCTACACCTTC.

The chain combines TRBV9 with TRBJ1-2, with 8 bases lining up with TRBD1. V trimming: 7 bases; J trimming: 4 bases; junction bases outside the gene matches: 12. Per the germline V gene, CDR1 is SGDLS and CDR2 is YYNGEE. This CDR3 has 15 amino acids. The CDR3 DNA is TGTGCCAGCCTCGGCCCCCCAGGGGGCGGCTATGGCTACACCTTC. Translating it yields CASLGPPGGGYGYTF.

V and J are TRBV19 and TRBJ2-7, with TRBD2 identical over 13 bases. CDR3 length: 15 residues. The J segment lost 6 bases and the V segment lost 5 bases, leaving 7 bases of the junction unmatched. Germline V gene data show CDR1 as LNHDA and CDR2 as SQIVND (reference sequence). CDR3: CASSPPGTSGAEQYF. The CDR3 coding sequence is TGTGCCAGTAGTCCCCCAGGGACTAGCGGGGCCGAGCAGTACTTC.

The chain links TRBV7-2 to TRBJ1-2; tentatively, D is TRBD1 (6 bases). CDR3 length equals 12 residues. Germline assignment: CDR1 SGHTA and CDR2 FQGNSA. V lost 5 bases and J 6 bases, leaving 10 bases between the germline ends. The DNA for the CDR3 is TGTGCCAGCAGCAATACAGGGCATGGCTACACCTTC. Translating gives CASSNTGHGYTF.

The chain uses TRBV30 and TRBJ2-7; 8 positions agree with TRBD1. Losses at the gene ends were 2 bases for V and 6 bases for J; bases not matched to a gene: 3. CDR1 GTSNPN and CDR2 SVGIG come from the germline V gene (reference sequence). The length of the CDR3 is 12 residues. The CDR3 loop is CAWSRTGSEQYF. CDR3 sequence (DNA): TGTGCCTGGAGTAGGACAGGGAGCGAGCAGTACTTC.

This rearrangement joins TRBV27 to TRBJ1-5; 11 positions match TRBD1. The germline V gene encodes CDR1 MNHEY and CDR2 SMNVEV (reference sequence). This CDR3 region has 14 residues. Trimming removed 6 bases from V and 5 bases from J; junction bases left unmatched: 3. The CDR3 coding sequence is TGTGCCAGCAGGGGACAGGGGGGTTATCAGCCCCAGCATTTT. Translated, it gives CASRGQGGYQPQHF.

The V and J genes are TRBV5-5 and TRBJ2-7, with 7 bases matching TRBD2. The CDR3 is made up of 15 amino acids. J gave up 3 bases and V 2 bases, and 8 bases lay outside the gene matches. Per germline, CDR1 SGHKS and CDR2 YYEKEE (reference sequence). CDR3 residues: CASSFGAGINYEQYF. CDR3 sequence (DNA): TGTGCCAGCAGCTTTGGAGCGGGGATTAACTACGAGCAGTACTTC.

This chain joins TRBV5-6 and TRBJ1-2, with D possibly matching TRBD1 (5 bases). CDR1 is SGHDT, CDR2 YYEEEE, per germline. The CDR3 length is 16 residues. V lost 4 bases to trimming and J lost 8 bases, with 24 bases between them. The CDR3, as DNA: TGTGCCAGCAGCCGCGGACGGGAGGGGAGGCTTTCGGGCTACACCTTC. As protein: CASSRGREGRLSGYTF. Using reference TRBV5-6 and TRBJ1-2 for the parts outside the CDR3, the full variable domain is DAGVTQSPTHLIKTRGQQVTLRCSPKSGHDTVSWYQQALGQGPQFIFQYYEEEERQRGNFPDRFSGHQFPNYSSELNVNALLLGDSALYLCASSRGREGRLSGYTFGSGTRLTVV.

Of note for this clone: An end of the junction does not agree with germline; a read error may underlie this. The CDR3 sequence: CASSDHRDSRIHF. DNA for the CDR3: TGTGCCAGCAGTGACCACCGGGACAGCCGTATACATTTT. This chain joins TRBV6-1 and TRBJ2-3, with 7 bases matching TRBD1. CDR1 is MNHNS and CDR2 is SASEGT in the germline V gene. The length of the CDR3 is 13 residues.

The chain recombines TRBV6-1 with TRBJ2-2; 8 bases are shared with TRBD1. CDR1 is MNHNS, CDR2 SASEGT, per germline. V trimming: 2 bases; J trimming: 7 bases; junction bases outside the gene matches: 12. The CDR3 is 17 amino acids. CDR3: CASSERGQASRGGELFF. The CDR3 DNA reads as TGTGCCAGCAGTGAAAGGGGACAGGCGTCGAGAGGCGGGGAGCTGTTTTTT.

In DNA form, the CDR3 reads TGTGCCAGCAGGGGGGACAGCCTACGCACAGATACGCAGTATTTT. Its translation is CASRGDSLRTDTQYF. The chain links TRBV2 to TRBJ2-3; the match to TRBD1 covers 7 bases. The V gene's germline CDR1 is SNHLY and CDR2 FYNNEI. Trimming took 6 bases from V and 1 from J; bases not matched to a gene: 7. The CDR3 has 15 residues.

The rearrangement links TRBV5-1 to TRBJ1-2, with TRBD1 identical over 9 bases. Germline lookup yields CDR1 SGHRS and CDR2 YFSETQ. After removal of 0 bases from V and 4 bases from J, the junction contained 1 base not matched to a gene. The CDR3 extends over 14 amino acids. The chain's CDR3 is CASSLGQGGYGYTF. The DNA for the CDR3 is TGCGCCAGCAGCTTGGGACAGGGGGGCTATGGCTACACCTTC.

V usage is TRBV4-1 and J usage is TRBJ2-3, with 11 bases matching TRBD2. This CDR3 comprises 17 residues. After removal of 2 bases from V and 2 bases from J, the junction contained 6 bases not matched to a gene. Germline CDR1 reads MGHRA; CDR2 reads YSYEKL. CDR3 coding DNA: TGCGCCAGCAGCCAACCGGGACTAGCGGATTCCACAGATACGCAGTATTTT. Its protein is CASSQPGLADSTDTQYF.

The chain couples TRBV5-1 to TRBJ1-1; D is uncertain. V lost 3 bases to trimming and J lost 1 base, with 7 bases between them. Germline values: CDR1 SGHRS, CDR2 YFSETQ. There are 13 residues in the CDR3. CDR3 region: CASSWQENTEAFF. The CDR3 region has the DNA TGCGCCAGCAGCTGGCAGGAGAACACTGAAGCTTTCTTT.

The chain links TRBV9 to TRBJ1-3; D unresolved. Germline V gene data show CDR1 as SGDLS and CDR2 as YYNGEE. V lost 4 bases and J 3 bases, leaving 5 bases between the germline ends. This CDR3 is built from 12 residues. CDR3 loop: CASSPRGNTIYF. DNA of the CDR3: TGTGCCAGCAGCCCCCGTGGAAACACCATATATTTT.

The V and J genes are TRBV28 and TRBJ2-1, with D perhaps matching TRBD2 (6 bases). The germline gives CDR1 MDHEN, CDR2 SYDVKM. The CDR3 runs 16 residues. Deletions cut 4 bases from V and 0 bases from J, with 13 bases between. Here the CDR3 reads CASSSSGRSSYNEQFF. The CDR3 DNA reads TGTGCCAGCAGTTCCTCAGGGAGGAGCTCCTACAATGAGCAGTTCTTC.

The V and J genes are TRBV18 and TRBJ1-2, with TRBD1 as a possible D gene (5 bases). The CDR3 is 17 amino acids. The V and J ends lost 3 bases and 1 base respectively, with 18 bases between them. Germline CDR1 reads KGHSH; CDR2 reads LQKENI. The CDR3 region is CASSPVVRGVVNYGYTF. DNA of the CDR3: TGTGCCAGCTCACCCGTGGTCCGGGGGGTCGTTAACTATGGCTACACCTTC.

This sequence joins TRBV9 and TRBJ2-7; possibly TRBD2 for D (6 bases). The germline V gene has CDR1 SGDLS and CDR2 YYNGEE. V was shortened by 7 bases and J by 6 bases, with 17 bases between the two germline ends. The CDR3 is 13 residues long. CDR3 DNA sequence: TGTGCCAGCTCACTAGCCACGGTAGGCGAGCAGTACTTC. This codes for CASSLATVGEQYF.